Reported below is one T cell receptor (beta chain). Different DNA sequences within this sample yield the same CDR3. Sequencing was performed with immunoSEQ multiplex PCR; in TCRdb, only in-frame clones are kept and a portion is missing. The repertoire has around 2.5 million clones, 80% to 95% of them found once; the top ten carry roughly 0.36%. Trimming shortened V by 0 bases and J by 3 bases, and 7 bases separated the two germline ends. This CDR3 has 14 residues. Germline V lookup: CDR1 SGHRS, CDR2 YFSETQ. This sample is part of a study of shared clonotypes between healthy human individuals. Study details: Donor ages ranged 18 to 49 years: a couple of women, a few men.

The sequence was collected from a man aged 18 to 30 in good health. Some clones in this sample may be carry-over from other donors' samples. Material: naive CD4+ T cells from PBMCs. The subset here: CD45RA+ positively selected. V is TRBV5-1 and J is TRBJ2-1; D not certain. DNA of the CDR3: TGCGCCAGCAGCTTGGGTCGCGACTACAATGAGCAGTTCTTC. This sequence encodes CASSLGRDYNEQFF.